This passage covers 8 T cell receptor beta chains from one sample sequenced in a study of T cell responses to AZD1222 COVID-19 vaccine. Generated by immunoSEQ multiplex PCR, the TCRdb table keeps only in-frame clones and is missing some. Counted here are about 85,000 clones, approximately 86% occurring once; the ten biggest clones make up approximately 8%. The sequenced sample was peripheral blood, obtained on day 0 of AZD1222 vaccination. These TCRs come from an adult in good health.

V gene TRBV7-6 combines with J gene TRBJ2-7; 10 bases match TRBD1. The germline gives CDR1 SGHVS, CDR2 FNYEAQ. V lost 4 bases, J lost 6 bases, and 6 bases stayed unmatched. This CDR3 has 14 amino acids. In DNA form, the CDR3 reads TGTGCCAGCAGCTACACCGGACAGGGGGGCGAGCAGTACTTC. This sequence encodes CASSYTGQGGEQYF.

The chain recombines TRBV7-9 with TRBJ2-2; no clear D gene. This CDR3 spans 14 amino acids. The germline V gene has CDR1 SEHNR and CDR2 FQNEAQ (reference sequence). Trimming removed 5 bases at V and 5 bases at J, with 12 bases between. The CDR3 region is CASSPPLVTGELFF. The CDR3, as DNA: TGTGCCAGCAGCCCCCCTTTAGTGACCGGGGAGCTGTTTTTT.

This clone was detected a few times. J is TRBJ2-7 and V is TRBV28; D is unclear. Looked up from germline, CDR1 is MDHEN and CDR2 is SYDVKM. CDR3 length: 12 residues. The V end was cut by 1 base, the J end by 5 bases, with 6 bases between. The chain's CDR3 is CASSLLLDEQYF. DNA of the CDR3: TGTGCCAGCAGTTTATTGTTGGACGAGCAGTACTTC.

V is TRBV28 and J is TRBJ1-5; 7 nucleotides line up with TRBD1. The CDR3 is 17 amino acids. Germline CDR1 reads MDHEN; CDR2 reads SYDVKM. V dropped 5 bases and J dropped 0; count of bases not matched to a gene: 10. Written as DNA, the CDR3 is TGTGCCAGCAGTGGGACGACAGGGCACTATAGCAATCAGCCCCAGCATTTT. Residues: CASSGTTGHYSNQPQHF. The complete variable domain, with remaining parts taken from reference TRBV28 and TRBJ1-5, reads DVKVTQSSRYLVKRTGEKVFLECVQDMDHENMFWYRQDPGLGLRLIYFSYDVKMKEKGDIPEGYSVSREKKERFSLILESASTNQTSMYLCASSGTTGHYSNQPQHFGDGTRLSIL.

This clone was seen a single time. The CDR3 here is CASTPGSFYEQYF. CDR3 sequence (DNA): TGTGCCAGTACTCCCGGGAGTTTCTACGAGCAGTACTTC. The chain carries TRBV7-2 and TRBJ2-7, with D tentatively TRBD2 (6 bases). Germline values: CDR1 SGHTA, CDR2 FQGNSA. The V end was cut by 9 bases, the J end by 3 bases, with 15 bases between. This CDR3 comprises 13 residues.

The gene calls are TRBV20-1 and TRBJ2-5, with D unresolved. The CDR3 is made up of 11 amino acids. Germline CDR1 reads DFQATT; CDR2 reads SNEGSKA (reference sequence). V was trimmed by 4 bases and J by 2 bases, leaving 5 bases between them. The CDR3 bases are TGCAGTGCTACAGGTCAAGAGACCCAGTACTTC. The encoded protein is CSATGQETQYF.

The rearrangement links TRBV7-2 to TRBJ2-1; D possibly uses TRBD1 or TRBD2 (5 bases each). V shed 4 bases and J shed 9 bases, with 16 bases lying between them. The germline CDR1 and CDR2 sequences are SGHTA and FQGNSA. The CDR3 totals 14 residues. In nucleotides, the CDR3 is TGTGCCAGCAGCTCGGGGACCCGTAGGAGTGAGCAGTTCTTC. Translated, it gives CASSSGTRRSEQFF.

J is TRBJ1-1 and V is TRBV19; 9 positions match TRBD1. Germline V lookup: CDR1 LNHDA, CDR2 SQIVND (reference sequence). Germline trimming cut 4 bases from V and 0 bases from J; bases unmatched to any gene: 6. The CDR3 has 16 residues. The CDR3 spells CASSRQGEIMNTEAFF. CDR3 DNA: TGTGCCAGTAGTAGACAGGGGGAGATAATGAACACTGAAGCTTTCTTT.